The subject of this entry is one T cell receptor (beta chain). Its antigen is as yet unknown. These data belong to a study of T cell responses to AZD1222 COVID-19 vaccine. Study outcomes and limitations: Nearly half of unique spike-specific TCRs reportedly avoided B.1.351 and B.1.1.7 mutated regions. Dominant at 160-218 and 743-854, vaccine-associated CD4 TCRs also spanned spike. Possibly, clonal diversity was underestimated; donors were largely white British and included more females.

Clones were sequenced by immunoSEQ multiplex PCR, and TCRdb holds only the in-frame ones, with some missing. The top ten clones hold more than 3% of a sample with some 150,000 clones, roughly 90% of them seen once. V was pared by 7 bases and J by 4 bases, with 22 bases between. CDR1 and CDR2 (germline): LNHDA, SQIVND (reference sequence). The CDR3 runs 16 residues. The TCR originated in an adult who received the AZD1222 COVID-19 vaccine. The sequencing here drew on peripheral blood, taken 28 days after the second AZD1222 dose. This rearrangement joins TRBV19 to TRBJ1-1; a possible D gene is TRBD1 (5 bases). CDR3 residues: CASTLKVGRRGTEAFF. DNA for the CDR3: TGTGCCAGTACCCTCAAAGTGGGCAGGAGGGGCACTGAAGCTTTCTTT.